These 21 T cell receptor beta chains were sequenced from one sample in a study of blood T cell repertoires in COVID-19 (dated by TCRdb to 2020 to 2022). Libraries came from the immunoSEQ multiplex PCR assay. Not all clones reach the TCRdb copy of this immuneACCESS table, which keeps in-frame sequences only. Checked studies attribute under half of the gap to unresolved V genes and leave the rest unexplained. The sample table lists under 300,000 clones, roughly 80% of them with a count of one. The top ten hold less than 4% of the sample. Specimen: peripheral blood. The receptor source for this set is a woman under 30 with acute or convalescent COVID-19.

CDR3 in DNA: TGTGCCAGCAGCCCGCGACTAGCGGGGCCCTACGAGCAGTACTTC. The encoded protein is CASSPRLAGPYEQYF. The chain links TRBV9 to TRBJ2-7; 11 bases fit TRBD2. CDR3 size: 15 residues. Germline CDR1 SGDLS, CDR2 YYNGEE. V lost 4 bases, J lost 2 bases, and 5 bases stayed unmatched. Together with reference TRBV9 and TRBJ2-7, the CDR3 gives the full variable domain: DSGVTQTPKHLITATGQRVTLRCSPRSGDLSVYWYQQSLDQGLQFLIQYYNGEERAKGNILERFSAQQFPDLHSELNLSSLELGDSALYFCASSPRLAGPYEQYFGPGTRLTVT.

This clone was recorded only once. The rearrangement uses TRBV5-8 and TRBJ1-2, with D perhaps TRBD1 (5 bases). The V end was cut by 0 bases, the J end by 2 bases, with 8 bases between. This CDR3 is 14 amino acids long. The germline CDR1 and CDR2 sequences are SGHTS and YDEGEE. CDR3 sequence reads: CASSLVRGNYGYTF. CDR3 sequence (DNA): TGTGCCAGCAGCTTGGTTAGGGGAAACTATGGCTACACCTTC.

The V call is TRBV6-1, the J call TRBJ1-6; D remains unclear. V was pared by 0 bases and J by 9 bases, with 9 bases between. This CDR3 contains 14 residues. The germline V gene encodes CDR1 MNHNS and CDR2 SASEGT. CDR3 bases: TGTGCCAGCAGTGAAGCTCCCCGGAGTTCACCCCTCCACTTT. Amino acids: CASSEAPRSSPLHF.

This chain joins TRBV10-2 and TRBJ1-4; 7 nucleotides align to TRBD1. V lost 2 bases, J lost 4 bases, and 10 bases stayed unmatched. The CDR3 loop spans 17 amino acids. CDR1 is WSHSY, CDR2 SAAADI, per germline. For the CDR3, the DNA is TGCGCCAGCAGTGAGCCTACAACAGGGGAAGGTAATGAAAAACTGTTTTTT. Its translation: CASSEPTTGEGNEKLFF.

The chain employs TRBV4-1 and TRBJ2-6; possibly TRBD2 for D (6 bases). V shed 0 bases and J shed 2 bases, with 14 bases lying between them. The CDR3 contains 18 residues. Germline CDR1 MGHRA, CDR2 YSYEKL. CDR3 in amino acids: CASSQDQEGAAGANVLTF. In DNA, the CDR3 is TGCGCCAGCAGCCAAGATCAGGAGGGCGCTGCTGGGGCCAACGTCCTGACTTTC.

This chain connects TRBV6-6 to TRBJ2-5, with D possibly TRBD1 on 5 matching bases. V dropped 4 bases and J dropped 7 bases, with 16 bases sitting between them. CDR3 length: 14 residues. The germline V gene encodes CDR1 MNHNY and CDR2 SVGAGI (reference sequence). Here the CDR3 reads CASSSVGLSGTQYF. The CDR3 nucleotides read TGTGCCAGCAGTTCAGTGGGGCTATCGGGGACCCAGTACTTC.

V usage is TRBV7-8 and J usage is TRBJ2-7; TRBD2 matches 11 bases. This CDR3 region has 16 residues. V shed 4 bases and J 2 bases; nucleotides not matched to a gene: 7. Germline CDR1 and CDR2: SGHVS and FQNEAQ. The CDR3: CASSYPTSGSPYEQYF. The CDR3 bases are TGTGCCAGCAGCTACCCCACTAGCGGGAGTCCCTACGAGCAGTACTTC.

The chain uses TRBV18 and TRBJ1-2, with 7 bases lining up with TRBD1. Germline CDR1 and CDR2: KGHSH and LQKENI. This CDR3 has 14 residues. V was pared by 4 bases and J by 2 bases, with 4 bases of the junction left unmatched. The CDR3 reads CASSRGQKNYGYTF. The CDR3, as DNA: TGTGCCAGCTCACGGGGACAGAAAAACTATGGCTACACCTTC.

V usage is TRBV7-9 and J usage is TRBJ2-1, with 14 bases matching TRBD2. The CDR3 sequence is 15 residues long. Germline V lookup: CDR1 SEHNR, CDR2 FQNEAQ (reference sequence). The V segment lost 3 bases and the J segment 10 bases; nucleotides outside the gene matches: 5. DNA of the CDR3: TGTGCCAGCAGCTTGGGACTAGCGGGAGTACGAGAGCAGTTCTTC. Amino acids: CASSLGLAGVREQFF.

This clone was found many times. The chain joins TRBV5-6 to TRBJ2-3; 9 bases fit TRBD1. With 4 bases clipped from V and 2 bases from J, the junction kept 5 bases outside the gene matches. Germline-derived CDR1 and CDR2 are SGHDT and YYEEEE. The CDR3 covers 15 residues. This CDR3 reads CASSTYRGPTDTQYF. The CDR3 bases are TGTGCCAGCAGCACGTACAGGGGGCCCACAGATACGCAGTATTTT.

The rearrangement links TRBV28 to TRBJ2-7; perhaps TRBD1 as D (6 bases). The V gene's germline CDR1 is MDHEN and CDR2 SYDVKM. The CDR3 is 15 residues long. V lost 8 bases and J 0 bases, leaving 17 bases between the germline ends. CDR3: CASFLLDSLSYEQYF. CDR3 sequence (DNA): TGTGCCAGCTTCCTTTTGGACAGCCTCTCCTACGAGCAGTACTTC.

In this sample, this clone turned up a few times. V gene TRBV27 combines with J gene TRBJ2-5, with 11 bases matching TRBD2. With 6 bases clipped from V and 5 bases from J, the junction kept 8 bases outside the gene matches. The CDR3 extends over 15 amino acids. CDR1 MNHEY and CDR2 SMNVEV come from the germline V gene (reference sequence). The CDR3 DNA reads as TGTGCCAGCAGGACCCGACTAGCGGGAAGGGAGACCCAGTACTTC. Residues: CASRTRLAGRETQYF.

This chain uses TRBV6-5 with TRBJ2-2; D unclear. The CDR3 sequence is 14 residues long. V lost 2 bases to trimming and J lost 1 base, with 5 bases between them. CDR1 is MNHEY and CDR2 is SVGAGI in the germline V gene. CDR3 bases: TGTGCCAGCAGTTACGGCGGGAACACCGGGGAGCTGTTTTTT. Protein: CASSYGGNTGELFF.

The chain combines TRBV9 with TRBJ2-3, with 8 bases matching TRBD1. The CDR3 runs 15 residues. Germline trimming cut 5 bases from V and 3 bases from J; bases unmatched to any gene: 8. CDR1 and CDR2 from the germline V gene are SGDLS and YYNGEE. CDR3 in amino acids: CASSSQGGLTDTQYF. In DNA, the CDR3 is TGTGCCAGCAGTTCACAGGGGGGACTTACAGATACGCAGTATTTT.

The chain is built from TRBV28 and TRBJ1-5, with TRBD1 matching over 7 bases. The CDR3 length is 19 residues. Trimming took 5 bases from V and 0 from J; bases not matched to a gene: 16. From germline, CDR1 is MDHEN and CDR2 SYDVKM. For the CDR3, the DNA is TGTGCCAGCAGTAGAGAAGGGACAGCGAACTTAAATAGCAATCAGCCCCAGCATTTT. Amino acid sequence: CASSREGTANLNSNQPQHF.

On this clone itself: The germline gene is not matched at one end of the junction; a read error may be the cause. The chain uses TRBV6-2 or TRBV6-3 and TRBJ2-5; D might be TRBD1 (5 bases). Germline CDR1 is MNHEY and CDR2 is SVGEGT. The CDR3 totals 12 residues. The CDR3 spells CASSYAGALKDF. CDR3 bases: TGTGCCAGCAGTTACGCTGGGGCGTTAAAGGACTTC.

The V call is TRBV27, the J call TRBJ2-7; 11 positions match TRBD2. Germline lookup yields CDR1 MNHEY and CDR2 SMNVEV (reference sequence). This CDR3 is built from 15 residues. With V trimmed by 5 bases and J by 5 bases, 8 bases remained unmatched. CDR3 in amino acids: CASSPTSGSIDEQYF. CDR3 sequence (DNA): TGTGCCAGCAGTCCTACTAGCGGGAGTATCGACGAGCAGTACTTC.

This clone was seen more than once but under ten times. The chain recombines TRBV15 with TRBJ2-2; 9 nucleotides align to TRBD1. The CDR3 consists of 15 residues. CDR1 is LNHNV and CDR2 is YYDKDF in the germline V gene (reference sequence). V lost 1 base to trimming and J lost 5 bases; unmatched junction nucleotides: 2. The CDR3 DNA is TGTGCCACCAGCAGAGGGGACAGGGAGACCGGGGAGCTGTTTTTT. This encodes CATSRGDRETGELFF.

V usage is TRBV6-1 and J usage is TRBJ2-5, with unresolved D. CDR3 length: 12 amino acids. Trimming left V 0 bases short and J 4 bases short, with 3 bases between. Looked up from germline, CDR1 is MNHNS and CDR2 is SASEGT. This CDR3 reads CASSEARETQYF. The CDR3 DNA reads as TGTGCCAGCAGTGAAGCCCGAGAGACCCAGTACTTC.

This clone was seen more than once but under ten times. The rearrangement links TRBV28 to TRBJ2-3; D perhaps matches TRBD1 (6 bases). V gave up 6 bases and J gave up 5 bases, with 18 bases separating them. There are 15 residues in the CDR3. Per germline, CDR1 MDHEN and CDR2 SYDVKM. The CDR3 DNA follows: TGTGCCAGCAGCCCATACAGGGCTCAGGAAGATACGCAGTATTTT. It yields the protein CASSPYRAQEDTQYF.

This clone was observed many times. The chain couples TRBV7-9 to TRBJ2-7; 8 nucleotides match TRBD2. Germline lookup yields CDR1 SEHNR and CDR2 FQNEAQ (reference sequence). V was clipped by 5 bases and J by 6 bases; unmatched bases: 3. The length of the CDR3 is 12 residues. The CDR3 region is CASSPAGGEQYF. CDR3 DNA sequence: TGTGCCAGCAGCCCCGCGGGGGGCGAGCAGTACTTC.